This T cell receptor beta chain was sequenced for a study of CD8 T cells in Susac syndrome. Germline V gene data show CDR1 as SGHTA and CDR2 as FQGNSA. V lost 0 bases to trimming and J lost 7 bases, with 12 bases between them. This CDR3 has 14 amino acids. RNA in amounts of about 0.5 to 1 ug was reverse transcribed with random hexamers. With immunoSEQ multiplex PCR, TCR beta CDR3 was amplified across 54 Vbeta and 13 Jbeta. TCRdb itself ran the immunoSEQ multiplex PCR reads through MiXCR, one entry per CDR3 protein. Here the sample spans about 71,000 distinct CDR3 sequences, roughly 95% being singletons. Sequencing targeted TCR beta in blood CD8+ and CD4+ T cells.

Material for sequencing was CD4+ T cells from PBMCs. V usage is TRBV7-2 and J usage is TRBJ1-2, with D possibly being TRBD1 (6 bases). The clonotype comes from a human donor with multiple sclerosis. The CDR3 is CASSLAGGQSGYTF. The CDR3 coding sequence is TGTGCCAGCAGCTTAGCGGGGGGACAAAGTGGCTACACCTTC.